The 21 T cell receptor beta chains below were found in one sample sequenced in a study of T-cell memory formation after mild COVID-19. TCRdb recomputed calls from the 5' RACE reads with MiXCR, one row per CDR3 protein. The repertoire holds over 400,000 distinct CDR3 sequences, with around a quarter as singletons. Source material: PBMCs or a T cell subset sorted from them (not recorded which). The source of these receptors is an adult woman who had mild COVID-19 (a few samples of this study predate the infection). Cell type and time point are not known.

This clonotype has more than one count but fewer than ten. The V gene is TRBV7-3, the J gene TRBJ2-1; the match to TRBD2 covers 9 bases. This CDR3 region has 14 residues. The trim removed 5 bases at V and 4 bases at J, leaving 3 bases unmatched. Germline V lookup: CDR1 SGHTA, CDR2 FQGTGA. In DNA, the CDR3 is TGTGCCAGCAGCGCGGGAGGGGGTTACAATGAGCAGTTCTTC. Amino acid sequence: CASSAGGGYNEQFF.

This chain joins TRBV3-1 and TRBJ1-2, with D possibly being TRBD1 (6 bases). This CDR3 has 16 residues. Between the trimmed V and J ends, which lost 1 base and 1 base, there was a span of 13 bases. CDR1 is LGHDT and CDR2 is YNNKEL in the germline V gene (reference sequence). CDR3: CASSQVSNRDNYGYTF. DNA for the CDR3: TGTGCCAGCAGCCAAGTATCTAACAGGGATAACTATGGCTACACCTTC.

The CDR3 is CAWSVTRGYTF. CDR3 nucleotides: TGTGCCTGGAGTGTAACTCGTGGCTACACCTTC. The chain has TRBV30 and TRBJ1-2; no reliable D call. From germline, CDR1 is GTSNPN and CDR2 SVGIG (reference sequence). The CDR3 contains 11 residues. V lost 0 bases, J lost 7 bases, and 6 bases lay in between.

This clonotype was seen a few times. CDR3 nucleotide sequence: TGTGCCAGCAGTTCCCCCGGGACTAGACCCGGGGAGCTGTTTTTT. Translating gives CASSSPGTRPGELFF. The chain links TRBV27 to TRBJ2-2, with 8 bases lining up with TRBD2. The CDR3 is 15 residues long. J was trimmed by 6 bases and V by 4 bases; bases with no gene match: 7. The germline gives CDR1 MNHEY, CDR2 SMNVEV (reference sequence).

The chain is built from TRBV29-1 and TRBJ2-2, with unresolved D. V dropped 1 base and J dropped 1 base, with 4 bases sitting between them. The CDR3 covers 13 residues. Germline V gene data show CDR1 as SQVTM and CDR2 as ANQGSEA. Here the CDR3 DNA reads TGCAGCGTTGAAGGGGTGAACACCGGGGAGCTGTTTTTT. Translating gives CSVEGVNTGELFF.

The chain is built from TRBV5-1 and TRBJ2-2; weak D call: TRBD2 (6 bases). The V end was cut by 2 bases, the J end by 5 bases, with 13 bases between. The CDR3 is 15 amino acids. CDR1 and CDR2 from the germline V gene are SGHRS and YFSETQ. CDR3 sequence reads: CASSFRQGGTGELFF. CDR3 DNA sequence: TGCGCCAGCAGCTTCCGGCAAGGAGGGACCGGGGAGCTGTTTTTT. Full variable domain (rest looked up from reference TRBV5-1 and TRBJ2-2): KAGVTQTPRYLIKTRGQQVTLSCSPISGHRSVSWYQQTPGQGLQFLFEYFSETQRNKGNFPGRFSGRQFSNSRSEMNVSTLELGDSALYLCASSFRQGGTGELFFGEGSRLTVL.

This clonotype was recorded a few times. The chain carries TRBV5-1 and TRBJ2-7, with no clear D. The V and J ends lost 4 bases and 4 bases respectively, with 15 bases between them. The V gene's germline CDR1 is SGHRS and CDR2 YFSETQ. The CDR3 has 14 residues. CDR3 protein: CASSLPSLAYEQYF. The CDR3 coding sequence is TGCGCCAGCAGCCTCCCTTCGCTTGCGTACGAGCAGTACTTC.

The CDR3 region has the DNA TGTGCCAGCAGGGGCTCCAGATTCAATCAGCCCCAGCATTTT. As protein: CASRGSRFNQPQHF. The rearrangement uses TRBV6-5 and TRBJ1-5; D is unclear. Trimming removed 6 bases at V and 3 bases at J, with 12 bases between. This CDR3 is built from 14 residues. Germline CDR1 reads MNHEY; CDR2 reads SVGAGI.

This clonotype was counted many times. V and J are TRBV6-5 and TRBJ1-3; D possibly corresponds to TRBD1 (5 bases). This CDR3 region has 14 residues. Per germline, CDR1 MNHEY and CDR2 SVGAGI. V was clipped by 6 bases and J by 0 bases, with 9 bases between them. CDR3 DNA sequence: TGTGCCAGCAGGACAGACTACTCTGGAAACACCATATATTTT. It codes for CASRTDYSGNTIYF.

The CDR3 DNA follows: TGTGCCACCAGTGCCGTGGCGACCGGGGAGCTGTTTTTT. Its protein is CATSAVATGELFF. The V gene is TRBV24-1, the J gene TRBJ2-2; D call uncertain. The V end was cut by 5 bases, the J end by 5 bases, with 8 bases between. Germline CDR1 reads KGHDR; CDR2 reads SFDVKD. The CDR3 consists of 13 residues.

This rearrangement joins TRBV10-3 to TRBJ2-3, with D possibly TRBD2 on 6 matching bases. This CDR3 has 14 amino acids. The V and J ends lost 9 bases and 1 base respectively, with 14 bases between them. Germline assignment: CDR1 ENHRY and CDR2 SYGVKD. The CDR3 protein is CAIAGGGGTDTQYF. The DNA of the CDR3 is TGTGCCATTGCTGGAGGAGGGGGCACAGATACGCAGTATTTT.

The genes are TRBV7-9 and TRBJ2-3, with D uncertain. Germline CDR1 is SEHNR and CDR2 is FQNEAQ (reference sequence). V lost 0 bases and J lost 4, with 14 bases in between. The CDR3 is 16 residues long. This CDR3 is CASSLALGRLADTQYF. The CDR3 bases are TGTGCCAGCAGCTTAGCGCTCGGCAGGCTCGCAGATACGCAGTATTTT.

This clonotype occurred a few times. The chain employs TRBV7-3 and TRBJ1-1, with D perhaps matching TRBD1 (6 bases). CDR3 length: 14 amino acids. V gave up 2 bases and J gave up 5 bases, with 12 bases separating them. Germline V gene lookup returns CDR1 SGHTA and CDR2 FQGTGA. Here the CDR3 reads CASSLGTLGTEAFF. CDR3 DNA sequence: TGTGCCAGCAGCTTAGGGACACTGGGAACTGAAGCTTTCTTT.

The V call is TRBV11-2, the J call TRBJ2-5; 7 bases map to TRBD1. This CDR3 spans 16 amino acids. Germline trimming cut 1 base from V and 4 bases from J; bases unmatched to any gene: 9. Per the germline V gene, CDR1 is SGHAT and CDR2 is FQNNGV. This CDR3 is CASSLVPPTGRETQYF. The CDR3 nucleotides are TGTGCCAGCAGCTTAGTACCCCCGACAGGGCGAGAGACCCAGTACTTC. Full variable domain (missing parts from reference TRBV11-2 and TRBJ2-5): EAGVAQSPRYKIIEKRQSVAFWCNPISGHATLYWYQQILGQGPKLLIQFQNNGVVDDSQLPKDRFSAERLKGVDSTLKIQPAKLEDSAVYLCASSLVPPTGRETQYFGPGTRLLVL.

There are a few counts of this clonotype. The genes are TRBV5-1 and TRBJ1-1, with 10 positions matching TRBD1. Looked up from germline, CDR1 is SGHRS and CDR2 is YFSETQ. The ends lost 5 bases at V and 2 bases at J; junction bases unmatched: 15. The CDR3 has 18 residues. The CDR3 spells CASRTRDRGIFINTEAFF. The CDR3 nucleotides read TGCGCCAGCAGGACGAGGGACAGGGGTATCTTCATAAACACTGAAGCTTTCTTT.

This clonotype has only a few counts. The J gene is TRBJ1-2, the V gene TRBV7-9; D not resolved. This CDR3 region has 15 residues. CDR1 and CDR2 (germline): SEHNR, FQNEAQ (reference sequence). Trimming shortened V by 1 base and J by 3 bases, and 12 bases separated the two germline ends. In DNA, the CDR3 is TGTGCCAGCAGCTTAGAGGGTTACGGATACTATGGCTACACCTTC. Translation gives CASSLEGYGYYGYTF. The full variable domain, in which reference TRBV7-9 and TRBJ1-2 provide the parts outside the CDR3, is DTGVSQNPRHKITKRGQNVTFRCDPISEHNRLYWYRQTLGQGPEFLTYFQNEAQLEKSRLLSDRFSAERPKGSFSTLEIQRTEQGDSAMYLCASSLEGYGYYGYTFGSGTRLTVV.

This chain uses TRBV21-1 with TRBJ1-6; the table's D call, TRBD1, was not checked against the DNA. TRBV21-1 is a recognized pseudogene. The CDR3 totals 16 residues. DNA for the CDR3: TGTGCCAGCAGCAAGTCGGAACAGGGTAGGAGTTCACCCCTCCACTTT. Its protein is CASSKSEQGRSSPLHF.

The rearrangement links TRBV7-7 to TRBJ2-5, with 8 nucleotides matching TRBD2. Germline V gives CDR1 SSHAT, CDR2 FNYEAQ (reference sequence). This CDR3 spans 15 amino acids. After removal of 4 bases from V and 0 bases from J, the junction contained 4 bases not matched to a gene. In nucleotides, the CDR3 is TGTGCCAGCAGCTCGAGCGGGGGCTACCAAGAGACCCAGTACTTC. Protein product: CASSSSGGYQETQYF. The variable domain in full, completed from reference TRBV7-7 and TRBJ2-5, reads GAGVSQSPRYKVTKRGQDVTLRCDPISSHATLYWYQQALGQGPEFLTYFNYEAQPDKSGLPSDRFSAERPEGSISTLTIQRTEQRDSAMYRCASSSSGGYQETQYFGPGTRLLVL.

The genes are TRBV15 and TRBJ1-2; no clear D. The CDR3 extends over 13 amino acids. V shed 3 bases and J shed 2 bases, with 7 bases lying between them. The V gene's germline CDR1 is LNHNV and CDR2 YYDKDF (reference sequence). CDR3 sequence reads: CATSRTVNYGYTF. CDR3 DNA sequence: TGTGCCACCAGCAGGACGGTCAACTATGGCTACACCTTC.

To note about this clonotype: A junction boundary mismatches the germline segment, possibly from a read error. J is TRBJ2-7 and V is TRBV5-6; TRBD2 matches 14 bases. The CDR3 totals 17 residues. Germline CDR1 SGHDT, CDR2 YYEEEE. CDR3 protein: CASSPGLAGAPSYERYF. The CDR3 DNA is TGTGCCAGCAGCCCGGGACTAGCGGGGGCCCCCTCCTACGAGCGGTACTTC.

There are a few counts of this clonotype. The chain combines TRBV7-9 with TRBJ2-1; D gene uncertain. CDR3 length: 11 amino acids. Germline CDR1 and CDR2: SEHNR and FQNEAQ (reference sequence). Between the trimmed V and J ends, which lost 8 bases and 8 bases, there was a span of 10 bases. The CDR3 coding sequence is TGTGCCAGCGTTAAGGAGTATGAGCAGTTCTTC. Its protein product is CASVKEYEQFF. Combining the CDR3 with reference TRBV7-9 and TRBJ2-1 gives the whole variable domain DTGVSQNPRHKITKRGQNVTFRCDPISEHNRLYWYRQTLGQGPEFLTYFQNEAQLEKSRLLSDRFSAERPKGSFSTLEIQRTEQGDSAMYLCASVKEYEQFFGPGTRLTVL.